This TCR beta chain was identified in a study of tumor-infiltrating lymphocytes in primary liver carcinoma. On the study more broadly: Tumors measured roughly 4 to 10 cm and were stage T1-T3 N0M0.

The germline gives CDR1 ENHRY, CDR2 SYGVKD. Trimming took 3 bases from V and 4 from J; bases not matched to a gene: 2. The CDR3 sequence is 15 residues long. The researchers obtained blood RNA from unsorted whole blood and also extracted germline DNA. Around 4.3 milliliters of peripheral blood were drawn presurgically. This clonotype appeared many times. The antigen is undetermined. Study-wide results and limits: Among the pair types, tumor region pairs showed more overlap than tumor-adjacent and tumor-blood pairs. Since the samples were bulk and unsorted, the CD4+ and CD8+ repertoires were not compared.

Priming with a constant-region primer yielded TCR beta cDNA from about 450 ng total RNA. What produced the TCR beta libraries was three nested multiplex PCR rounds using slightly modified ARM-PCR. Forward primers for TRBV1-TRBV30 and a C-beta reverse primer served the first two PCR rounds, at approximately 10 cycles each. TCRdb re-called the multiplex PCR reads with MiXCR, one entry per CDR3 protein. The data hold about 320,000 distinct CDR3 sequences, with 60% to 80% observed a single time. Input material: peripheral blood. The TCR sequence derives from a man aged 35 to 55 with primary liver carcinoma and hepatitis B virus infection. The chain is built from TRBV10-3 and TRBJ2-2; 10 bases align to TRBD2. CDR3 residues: CAISDRTSGTGELFF. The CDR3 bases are TGTGCCATCAGTGACAGGACTAGCGGCACCGGGGAGCTGTTTTTT.